These T cell receptor beta chains were read from a single sample in a study of cytomegalovirus exposure and HLA in healthy donors. Data came from immunoSEQ multiplex PCR; TCRdb stores just in-frame clones and leaves some out. The sample includes 120,000 or so clones, 17% seen only once; the top ten take 2.9%. Sequenced sample: PBMCs. These receptors all come from a female donor in good health and CMV-seropositive. Each CDR3 is given with its conserved first and last residue. Each record gives: V gene, J gene, CDR3 protein.

TRBV23-1	TRBJ2-7	CASSQSGSSYEQYF
TRBV4-1	TRBJ1-5	CASSQRGSNQPQHF
TRBV15	TRBJ2-7	CATSRGPGGGRNYEQYF
TRBV6-1	TRBJ2-1	CASSDRQGSEQFF
TRBV6-6	TRBJ2-7	CASTQDDRGSGYEQYF
TRBV5-6	TRBJ2-6	CASSPAVSGANVLTF
TRBV4-3	TRBJ1-4	CASSQAPGRGNEKLFF
TRBV6-1	TRBJ1-2	CASTFTRNYGYTF
TRBV6-7	TRBJ1-5	CASSYSGAQPQHF
TRBV4-1	TRBJ2-6	CASSQRGGQPGSGANVLTF
TRBV15	TRBJ1-2	CATSRDQGNYGYTF
TRBV4-2	TRBJ1-1	CASSQEPGQGFAEAFF
TRBV19	TRBJ1-2	CASTPVSLHNYGYTF
TRBV5-1	TRBJ2-1	CASSLGAGTGEHNEQFF
TRBV4-3	TRBJ2-2	CASSRRTGVAGTGELFF
TRBV29-1	TRBJ2-7	CSVTTPDRGLNEQYF
TRBV6-5	TRBJ2-1	CASRPGQGLREEQFF
TRBV28	TRBJ2-2	CASTTLLGTGANGELFF
TRBV5-1	TRBJ2-3	CASSLRAGGDTQYF
TRBV5-6	TRBJ2-7	CASSGTFGTGLSSYYEQYF
TRBV4-3	TRBJ1-6	CASSQEGASSYNSPLHF
TRBV5-1	TRBJ2-7	CASNEGRGGLYEQYF
TRBV11-1	TRBJ2-7	CASSSGQGGAYEQYF
TRBV9	TRBJ2-1	CASSFSGTSNEQFF
TRBV27	TRBJ1-2	CASSPSTGETNYGYTF
TRBV27	TRBJ2-7	CASSWTSRFEQYF
TRBV29-1	TRBJ2-3	CSVEGLAGGLDTQYF
TRBV4-2	TRBJ2-3	CASSQGAAARTDTQYF
TRBV4-1	TRBJ2-7	CASSPGTSTYEQYF
TRBV5-1	TRBJ2-5	CASSLGQTMNQETQYF
TRBV29-1	TRBJ1-6	CSVRTGGDSPLHF
TRBV7-9	TRBJ2-7	CASSLQGLGLHEQYF
TRBV5-6	TRBJ2-3	CASSYSSTDTQYF
TRBV7-8	TRBJ1-1	CASSPRRQLRNTEAFF